Below, 20 T cell receptor beta chains from the same sample are listed, as sequenced in a study of cytomegalovirus exposure and HLA in healthy donors. The PCR ran on 60 Vbeta and 13 Jbeta primers. TCRdb's table, derived via immunoSEQ multiplex PCR, lists solely in-frame clones and lacks some. The top ten hold roughly 4.2% of the sample, which has about 110,000 clones, 70% to 85% seen once. Sample: PBMCs. These receptors were obtained from a woman aged 40 to 55 in good health and CMV-seropositive.

The chain joins TRBV25-1 to TRBJ2-5; D is undetermined. Looked up from germline, CDR1 is MGHDK and CDR2 is SYGVNS. V gave up 7 bases and J gave up 1 base, with 16 bases separating them. The CDR3 is made up of 15 amino acids. The CDR3 region has the DNA TGTGCCAGCACCGCAGGAACAGTGGGCCAAGAGACCCAGTACTTC. Translating it yields CASTAGTVGQETQYF. The full variable domain, rest sourced from reference TRBV25-1 and TRBJ2-5, is EADIYQTPRYLVIGTGKKITLECSQTMGHDKMYWYQQDPGMELHLIHYSYGVNSTEKGDLSSESTVSRIRTEHFPLTLESARPSHTSQYLCASTAGTVGQETQYFGPGTRLLVL.

This chain uses TRBV5-6 with TRBJ1-4, with TRBD1 matching 10 bases. Unmatched junction bases numbered 9, after V lost 4 bases and J lost 6 bases. The length of the CDR3 is 16 residues. Germline V gene lookup returns CDR1 SGHDT and CDR2 YYEEEE. DNA of the CDR3: TGTGCCAGCAGCCGTCGTACCGGGACAGGGGATGAAAAACTGTTTTTT. Its translation is CASSRRTGTGDEKLFF.

This clone was counted a few times. This chain links TRBV18 with TRBJ2-4; the match to TRBD2 covers 7 bases. Germline-derived CDR1 and CDR2 are KGHSH and LQKENI. V lost 3 bases to trimming and J lost 8 bases; unmatched junction nucleotides: 10. CDR3 size: 15 residues. As DNA, the CDR3 is TGTGCCAGCTCACCGTCGGGCGGGAGCGGGTACATTCAGTACTTC. It yields the protein CASSPSGGSGYIQYF.

This clone has just a few counts. The chain has TRBV5-6 and TRBJ1-4; D perhaps matches TRBD1 (5 bases). CDR3 size: 15 residues. CDR1 is SGHDT, CDR2 YYEEEE, per germline. With 4 bases removed from V and 4 bases from J, the gap between germline ends came to 14 bases. CDR3 in DNA: TGTGCCAGCAGCATAGTGCAGGGTCTTAATGAAAAACTGTTTTTT. It translates to CASSIVQGLNEKLFF.

The chain carries TRBV19 and TRBJ2-1; the D gene is possibly TRBD2 (5 bases). The V end was cut by 3 bases, the J end by 5 bases, with 8 bases between. CDR3 length: 13 amino acids. CDR1 is LNHDA, CDR2 SQIVND, per germline (reference sequence). CDR3 nucleotides: TGTGCCAGTAGTATGATGACTAACAATGAGCAGTTCTTC. Translated, it gives CASSMMTNNEQFF.

This clone came up a few times. The chain combines TRBV6-4 with TRBJ2-3; 14 bases are shared with TRBD2. The CDR3 length is 14 residues. Per germline, CDR1 MRHNA and CDR2 SNTAGT. Germline trimming cut 3 bases from V and 8 bases from J; bases unmatched to any gene: 1. DNA of the CDR3: TGTGCCAGCAGTGAAGGGACTAGCGGGGGTACGCAGTATTTT. It specifies CASSEGTSGGTQYF.

The chain carries TRBV5-1 and TRBJ2-3, with 11 bases lining up with TRBD2. Trimming at V came to 0 bases and at J to 2 bases, leaving 5 bases not matched to a gene. CDR1 SGHRS and CDR2 YFSETQ come from the germline V gene. The CDR3 has 17 amino acids. This chain's CDR3 is CASSLVAGGRATDTQYF. Here the CDR3 DNA reads TGCGCCAGCAGCTTGGTAGCGGGGGGGAGGGCCACAGATACGCAGTATTTT.

For this clone: The junction does not match germline at one end; this may be a read error. The chain has TRBV7-9 and TRBJ2-4; TRBD2 matches at 9 bases. CDR3 size: 16 residues. The germline gives CDR1 SEHNR, CDR2 FQNEAQ (reference sequence). The CDR3 DNA reads as TGTTCCAGCAGCTTAGCGCCAGGACTAGCGCTAAACATTCAGTACTTC. The encoded protein is CSSSLAPGLALNIQYF. The complete variable domain, with remaining parts taken from reference TRBV7-9 and TRBJ2-4, reads DTGVSQNPRHKITKRGQNVTFRCDPISEHNRLYWYRQTLGQGPEFLTYFQNEAQLEKSRLLSDRFSAERPKGSFSTLEIQRTEQGDSAMYLCSSSLAPGLALNIQYFGAGTRLSVL.

The chain links TRBV29-1 to TRBJ2-3; 10 bases are a match to TRBD1. The CDR3 is 15 residues long. V dropped 6 bases and J dropped 4; count of bases not matched to a gene: 10. Germline V gene sequence: CDR1 SQVTM, CDR2 ANQGSEA. CDR3 sequence (DNA): TGCAGCGTGGACAGGGGGGATGGTACTGCAGATACGCAGTATTTT. It codes for CSVDRGDGTADTQYF.

The chain joins TRBV16 to TRBJ2-3; D is ambiguous. Germline lookup yields CDR1 KGHSY and CDR2 FQNENV. This CDR3 has 14 amino acids. Trimming took 8 bases from V and 4 from J, leaving 16 bases between them. CDR3 in amino acids: CASRKARSADTQYF. The CDR3 coding sequence is TGTGCCAGCCGCAAAGCTCGTTCCGCAGATACGCAGTATTTT.

The rearrangement uses TRBV28 and TRBJ1-4; tentative D call: TRBD1 (5 bases). The CDR3 extends over 16 amino acids. The germline CDR1 and CDR2 sequences are MDHEN and SYDVKM. The V gene lost 5 bases and the J gene lost 4 bases, with 17 bases spanning the gap. The CDR3 here is CASSTAAGLGNEKLFF. The CDR3 coding sequence is TGTGCCAGCAGTACTGCCGCGGGACTGGGTAATGAAAAACTGTTTTTT.

The chain couples TRBV19 to TRBJ1-1, with a weak D call TRBD1 (6 bases). The CDR3 has 15 amino acids. CDR1 is LNHDA and CDR2 is SQIVND in the germline V gene (reference sequence). V gave up 5 bases and J gave up 1 base, with 14 bases separating them. Here the CDR3 DNA reads TGTGCCAGTAGTCTCAGGGGCGCTGGGAACACTGAAGCTTTCTTT. This codes for CASSLRGAGNTEAFF.

The J gene is TRBJ2-1, the V gene TRBV7-2, with a weak D call TRBD1 (5 bases). This CDR3 region has 16 residues. Germline V gene data show CDR1 as SGHTA and CDR2 as FQGNSA. Deletions cut 5 bases from V and 5 bases from J, with 19 bases between. The CDR3 spells CASSPPGRQNNNEQFF. The CDR3 DNA follows: TGTGCCAGCAGCCCCCCCGGAAGACAGAATAACAATGAGCAGTTCTTC.

The chain employs TRBV23-1 and TRBJ1-2; D remains ambiguous. TRBV23-1 is placed among ORFs of uncertain function. This CDR3 contains 18 residues. The germline V and J ends were trimmed by 1 base and 4 bases, with 22 bases remaining between them. CDR3 bases: TGCGCCAGCAGTCAATTGGGAGGTCCTACCACCCACGGCTATGGCTACACCTTC. Translation gives CASSQLGGPTTHGYGYTF.

This chain joins TRBV7-9 and TRBJ2-1; D remains unclear. This CDR3 has 15 amino acids. The ends were cut back, 0 bases at V and 1 base at J, with 7 bases in the middle. CDR1 and CDR2 from the germline V gene are SEHNR and FQNEAQ (reference sequence). The CDR3 region has the DNA TGTGCCAGCAGCTTAGCAGCCTTATCCTACAATGAGCAGTTCTTC. It translates to CASSLAALSYNEQFF.

The chain has TRBV9 and TRBJ1-2, with 8 bases fitting TRBD1. This CDR3 contains 15 residues. J was trimmed by 2 bases and V by 4 bases; bases with no gene match: 7. Per the germline V gene, CDR1 is SGDLS and CDR2 is YYNGEE. CDR3 sequence reads: CASSPNHRGNYGYTF. As DNA, the CDR3 is TGTGCCAGCAGCCCAAATCACAGGGGGAACTATGGCTACACCTTC.

In its sample, this clone was seen a few times. The chain has TRBV30 and TRBJ2-7; 7 bases line up with TRBD1. Looked up from germline, CDR1 is GTSNPN and CDR2 is SVGIG (reference sequence). The CDR3 has 14 amino acids. V gave up 4 bases and J gave up 2 bases; unmatched junction bases: 8. Written as DNA, the CDR3 is TGTGCCTGGATTCCTGGGACAGCAACCTACGAGCAGTACTTC. It translates to CAWIPGTATYEQYF.

J is TRBJ1-5 and V is TRBV6-6; 7 bases are a match to TRBD1. V trimming: 6 bases; J trimming: 3 bases; junction bases outside the gene matches: 5. There are 14 residues in the CDR3. CDR1 and CDR2 (germline): MNHNY, SVGAGI (reference sequence). The CDR3: CASSGDSLNQPQHF. The CDR3 coding sequence is TGTGCCAGCAGCGGGGACAGCCTCAATCAGCCCCAGCATTTT.

A word on this clone: Additional DNA sequences in this sample encode the identical CDR3. This chain uses TRBV7-2 with TRBJ1-5; no clear D gene. Germline CDR1 reads SGHTA; CDR2 reads FQGNSA. The CDR3 loop spans 13 amino acids. Trimming shortened V by 5 bases and J by 2 bases, and 7 bases separated the two germline ends. In DNA, the CDR3 is TGTGCCAGCAGCCCTACGGGCAATCAGCCCCAGCATTTT. It codes for CASSPTGNQPQHF.

The chain recombines TRBV18 with TRBJ2-3, with 15 bases that match TRBD2. CDR1 KGHSH and CDR2 LQKENI come from the germline V gene. V lost 5 bases, J lost 4 bases, and 7 bases stayed unmatched. This CDR3 contains 17 residues. The CDR3 is CASSSPGLAGGADTQYF. Written as DNA, the CDR3 is TGTGCCAGCTCATCGCCGGGACTAGCGGGAGGAGCAGATACGCAGTATTTT.